This TCR beta chain emerged from a study of PD-L1 blockade in urothelial cancer. Study as a whole: Median blood clonality was roughly 0.078, with about 86,000 unique TCRs.

Sequenced by immunoSEQ multiplex PCR; TCRdb stores in-frame clones only, minus some. The repertoire holds around 80,000 clones, approximately 90% seen once, with more than 5.5% in the top ten. In germline, CDR1 is SGHTA, CDR2 FQGNSA. CDR3 size: 16 residues. V lost 0 bases and J lost 0, with 9 bases in between. The chain has TRBV7-2 and TRBJ2-4, with D perhaps TRBD2 (5 bases). The sequence came from a woman in her 70s with urothelial cancer. This sample comprised PBMCs, obtained around atezolizumab (anti-PD-L1) treatment. Written as DNA, the CDR3 is TGTGCCAGCAGCTTAGCCCGGACTCTAGCCAAAAACATTCAGTACTTC. It specifies CASSLARTLAKNIQYF.